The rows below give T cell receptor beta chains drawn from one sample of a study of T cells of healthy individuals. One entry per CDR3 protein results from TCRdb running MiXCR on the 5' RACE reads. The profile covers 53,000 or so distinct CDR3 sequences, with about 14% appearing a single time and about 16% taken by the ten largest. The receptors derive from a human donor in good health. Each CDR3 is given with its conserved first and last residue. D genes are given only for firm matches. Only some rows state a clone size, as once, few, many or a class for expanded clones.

cdr3_nt: TGTGCCAGCACGAGACAGGGGGAGGTGAATGAGCAGTTCTTC
cdr3_aa: CASTRQGEVNEQFF
clone_size: many
v_call: TRBV12-3/TRBV12-4
j_call: TRBJ2-1
d_call: TRBD1

cdr3_nt: TGCAGTGCCCCAAACGCAACTAATGAAAAACTGTTTTTT
cdr3_aa: CSAPNATNEKLFF
clone_size: many
v_call: TRBV20-1
j_call: TRBJ1-4
d_call: -

cdr3_nt: TGCGCCAGCAGCTTGGCTTCGAAGAACACTGAAGCTTTCTTT
cdr3_aa: CASSLASKNTEAFF
clone_size: -
v_call: TRBV5-1
j_call: TRBJ1-1
d_call: -

cdr3_nt: TGCAGCGGTAGCGGTATGAATGAGCAGTTCTTC
cdr3_aa: CSGSGMNEQFF
clone_size: -
v_call: TRBV29-1
j_call: TRBJ2-1
d_call: -

cdr3_nt: TGCAGTGCTAGAGATGAAGACTTTTCCGAAAAACTGTTTTTT
cdr3_aa: CSARDEDFSEKLFF
clone_size: many
v_call: TRBV20-1
j_call: TRBJ1-4
d_call: -

cdr3_nt: TGTGCCAGCAGCCAAGAGATGGCCGGGACACTTTATGACGAGCAGTACTTC
cdr3_aa: CASSQEMAGTLYDEQYF
clone_size: many
v_call: TRBV3-1
j_call: TRBJ2-7
d_call: -

cdr3_nt: TGCAGTGCCCCGCCAAGCGGGAGGCCCCAAGAGACCCAGTACTTC
cdr3_aa: CSAPPSGRPQETQYF
clone_size: many
v_call: TRBV20-1
j_call: TRBJ2-5
d_call: TRBD2

cdr3_nt: TGCAGCGTGGCCGGGACAGCTATCATCCAAGAGACCCAGTACTTC
cdr3_aa: CSVAGTAIIQETQYF
clone_size: many
v_call: TRBV29-1
j_call: TRBJ2-5
d_call: TRBD1

cdr3_nt: TGTGCCAGCAGCGTCGGGGGATCCCGGAATTCACCCCTCCACTTT
cdr3_aa: CASSVGGSRNSPLHF
clone_size: -
v_call: TRBV14
j_call: TRBJ1-6
d_call: -

cdr3_nt: TGTGCCAGCAGCTTAGACGGCCGTGGCTACACCTTC
cdr3_aa: CASSLDGRGYTF
clone_size: -
v_call: TRBV7-2
j_call: TRBJ1-2
d_call: -

cdr3_nt: TGTGCCAGCAGCTTGGGGATACAGGTTACCCAGCCCCAGCATTTT
cdr3_aa: CASSLGIQVTQPQHF
clone_size: -
v_call: TRBV5-6
j_call: TRBJ1-5
d_call: -

cdr3_nt: TGTGCCAGCAGTGAAATTCGCGGCAGATACAATGAGCAGTTCTTC
cdr3_aa: CASSEIRGRYNEQFF
clone_size: -
v_call: TRBV2
j_call: TRBJ2-1
d_call: -

cdr3_nt: TGTGCCAGCAGCAGCGACAGGGACAATGAGCAGTTCTTC
cdr3_aa: CASSSDRDNEQFF
clone_size: few
v_call: TRBV6-1
j_call: TRBJ2-1
d_call: TRBD1

cdr3_nt: TGCGCCAGCGGACCAGGTACCCACGAGCAGTACTTC
cdr3_aa: CASGPGTHEQYF
clone_size: -
v_call: TRBV23-1
j_call: TRBJ2-7
d_call: -

cdr3_nt: TGCAGCGTGGGGACTAGCGGGATTAGCACAGATACGCAGTATTTT
cdr3_aa: CSVGTSGISTDTQYF
clone_size: -
v_call: TRBV29-1
j_call: TRBJ2-3
d_call: TRBD2

cdr3_nt: TGTGCCAGCAGTGGGTACGCAGGAATGAACACTGAAGCTTTCTTT
cdr3_aa: CASSGYAGMNTEAFF
clone_size: -
v_call: TRBV25-1
j_call: TRBJ1-1
d_call: -

cdr3_nt: TGTGCCTGGAGTCCTAGGACAGGGTGGACTGAAGCTTTCTTT
cdr3_aa: CAWSPRTGWTEAFF
clone_size: few
v_call: TRBV30
j_call: TRBJ1-1
d_call: TRBD1

cdr3_nt: TGCGCCAGCAGCCTGCACTTCGAGGGGGCGTGGGAGACCCAGTACTTC
cdr3_aa: CASSLHFEGAWETQYF
clone_size: few
v_call: TRBV4-3
j_call: TRBJ2-5
d_call: TRBD1

cdr3_nt: TGTGCCAGCAGCCCGACCGCAGGGGCCAACAATGAGCAGTTCTTC
cdr3_aa: CASSPTAGANNEQFF
clone_size: -
v_call: TRBV7-9
j_call: TRBJ2-1
d_call: -

cdr3_nt: TGCAGCGTTACAGACAGGGGGAACTCCTACGAGCAGTACTTC
cdr3_aa: CSVTDRGNSYEQYF
clone_size: -
v_call: TRBV29-1
j_call: TRBJ2-7
d_call: TRBD1

cdr3_nt: TGTGCCAGCAGTCGGGACAGGGAAAACTATGGCTACACCTTC
cdr3_aa: CASSRDRENYGYTF
clone_size: -
v_call: TRBV2
j_call: TRBJ1-2
d_call: TRBD1

cdr3_nt: TGTGCCTGGAGCCCCGCGGTAGGGAGCTCCTACGAGCAGTACTTC
cdr3_aa: CAWSPAVGSSYEQYF
clone_size: -
v_call: TRBV30
j_call: TRBJ2-7
d_call: -

cdr3_nt: TGTGCCAGCAGCTTAGGCAGCCCGGGAGGGGCAAATGAGCAGTTCTTC
cdr3_aa: CASSLGSPGGANEQFF
clone_size: -
v_call: TRBV7-3
j_call: TRBJ2-1
d_call: TRBD2

cdr3_nt: TGTGCCACCAACCGCGGGTCAAGAAACAATGAGCAGTTCTTC
cdr3_aa: CATNRGSRNNEQFF
clone_size: -
v_call: TRBV10-3
j_call: TRBJ2-1
d_call: -

cdr3_nt: TGTGCCAGCAGCTTACGTTTTACCGGGACTAGCGGACTTTACTACGAGCAGTACTTC
cdr3_aa: CASSLRFTGTSGLYYEQYF
clone_size: -
v_call: TRBV7-8
j_call: TRBJ2-7
d_call: TRBD2

cdr3_nt: TGTGCCAGCAGCTTAGTTGAACGGACACCCGATCAGCCCCAGCATTTT
cdr3_aa: CASSLVERTPDQPQHF
clone_size: many
v_call: TRBV7-4
j_call: TRBJ1-5
d_call: -

cdr3_nt: TGCGCCAGCAGCCCCAAGTTATGGGACTACACCTCTGGGGCCAACGTCCTGACTTTC
cdr3_aa: CASSPKLWDYTSGANVLTF
clone_size: medium-sized
v_call: TRBV4-1
j_call: TRBJ2-6
d_call: TRBD2

cdr3_nt: TGTGCCAGCAGGGATGCGGGTGTCTCCTCAAACATTCAGTACTTC
cdr3_aa: CASRDAGVSSNIQYF
clone_size: many
v_call: TRBV12-3/TRBV12-4
j_call: TRBJ2-4
d_call: -

cdr3_nt: TGTGCCAGCAGCAATTCCGGGACAGGGCGTTATCAGCCCCAGCATTTT
cdr3_aa: CASSNSGTGRYQPQHF
clone_size: many
v_call: TRBV7-2
j_call: TRBJ1-5
d_call: TRBD1

cdr3_nt: TGCGCCAGCAGCCAAGATTACCCCCCAGCGGGGCTCCTCGGGGAGACCCAGTACTTC
cdr3_aa: CASSQDYPPAGLLGETQYF
clone_size: few
v_call: TRBV4-3
j_call: TRBJ2-5
d_call: TRBD2

cdr3_nt: TGCAGTGCTAGAGATGGGGCCAGGGGCCGCAATGAGCAGTTCTTC
cdr3_aa: CSARDGARGRNEQFF
clone_size: -
v_call: TRBV20-1
j_call: TRBJ2-1
d_call: -

cdr3_nt: TGTGCCATCACCCCGGGACTAGCGGGCCACAACTCCTACGAGCAGTACTTC
cdr3_aa: CAITPGLAGHNSYEQYF
clone_size: few
v_call: TRBV10-3
j_call: TRBJ2-7
d_call: TRBD2

cdr3_nt: TGTGCCAGCAGCCCCCGGGACGGCCTCGTTCAGTACTTC
cdr3_aa: CASSPRDGLVQYF
clone_size: many
v_call: TRBV5-6
j_call: TRBJ2-4
d_call: -

cdr3_nt: TGTGCCAGCAGCCTGTCCCTCGAGCAGTACTTC
cdr3_aa: CASSLSLEQYF
clone_size: many
v_call: TRBV3-1
j_call: TRBJ2-7
d_call: -

cdr3_nt: TGTGCCAGCAGCTTAAGGACAGGGGTCGAGCAGTACTTC
cdr3_aa: CASSLRTGVEQYF
clone_size: -
v_call: TRBV7-2
j_call: TRBJ2-7
d_call: TRBD1

cdr3_nt: TGTGCCAGCAGCTTAGAGGCTAATGAAAAACTGTTTTTT
cdr3_aa: CASSLEANEKLFF
clone_size: few
v_call: TRBV7-3
j_call: TRBJ1-4
d_call: -

cdr3_nt: TGTGCTAGTGAGACGGGGCAGGGGGCCTACGAGCAGTACTTC
cdr3_aa: CASETGQGAYEQYF
clone_size: -
v_call: TRBV12-5
j_call: TRBJ2-7
d_call: TRBD1

cdr3_nt: TGCAGCGTCCTGGACAGGGTTGGGGAGACCCAGTACTTC
cdr3_aa: CSVLDRVGETQYF
clone_size: few
v_call: TRBV29-1
j_call: TRBJ2-5
d_call: TRBD1

cdr3_nt: TGCGCCACCTCCCAAGCCGGAAACACCATATATTTT
cdr3_aa: CATSQAGNTIYF
clone_size: many
v_call: TRBV10-2
j_call: TRBJ1-3
d_call: -

cdr3_nt: TGTGCCAGCAGCCGTAGCGGGGCTAGCACAGATACGCAGTATTTT
cdr3_aa: CASSRSGASTDTQYF
clone_size: many
v_call: TRBV7-2
j_call: TRBJ2-3
d_call: TRBD2

cdr3_nt: TGCGCCAGCAGCCGACAGATATACAATGAGCAGTTCTTC
cdr3_aa: CASSRQIYNEQFF
clone_size: many
v_call: TRBV4-1
j_call: TRBJ2-1
d_call: -

cdr3_nt: TGTGCCAGCAGCTCTGGGGGCGGGGCCTACGAGCAGTACTTC
cdr3_aa: CASSSGGGAYEQYF
clone_size: -
v_call: TRBV7-2
j_call: TRBJ2-7
d_call: -

cdr3_nt: TGCGCCAGCAGCCAGAATCCGGGACATCGGGAAAAACTGTTTTTT
cdr3_aa: CASSQNPGHREKLFF
clone_size: -
v_call: TRBV4-3
j_call: TRBJ1-4
d_call: -

cdr3_nt: TGTGCCATCGGGGGAAGGGGACAGGGGGATACGCAGTATTTT
cdr3_aa: CAIGGRGQGDTQYF
clone_size: many
v_call: TRBV10-3
j_call: TRBJ2-3
d_call: TRBD1

cdr3_nt: TGTGCCAGCAGCTTAGGACAGGGGGCCCCCTACGAGCAGTACTTC
cdr3_aa: CASSLGQGAPYEQYF
clone_size: many
v_call: TRBV7-8
j_call: TRBJ2-7
d_call: TRBD1

cdr3_nt: TGCGCCAGCAGCTTGGATAAGGACGCCTACGAGCAGTACTTC
cdr3_aa: CASSLDKDAYEQYF
clone_size: few
v_call: TRBV5-1
j_call: TRBJ2-7
d_call: -

cdr3_nt: TGTGCCAGCAGCTTAGGGGGTATTGAAGAGACCCAGTACTTC
cdr3_aa: CASSLGGIEETQYF
clone_size: many
v_call: TRBV7-3
j_call: TRBJ2-5
d_call: -